This is a list of T cell receptor beta chains from one sample in a study of T cells in Graves' hyperthyroidism and ophthalmopathy. TCRdb passed the multiplex PCR reads through MiXCR, listing each CDR3 protein once. The sample consists of approximately 98,000 distinct CDR3 sequences, around 40% of them appearing once. Source material: peripheral blood or thyroid tissue (not recorded which). These receptors came from a woman in her thirties with Graves' hyperthyroidism. Both conserved end residues are part of each CDR3. The D gene is left open where the match is weak. Some rows mark clone size as missing; the rest say once, few, many or name a class of expanded clone.

j_gene	d_gene	abundance	v_gene	CDR3nt	CDR3aa
TRBJ1-2	TRBD1	NA	TRBV24-1	TGTGCCACCAGTGAGGGACAGGGGGGAGGCTACACCTTC	CATSEGQGGGYTF
TRBJ1-2	TRBD1	many	TRBV5-6	TGTGCCAGCAGCGACAGGGCACGGTATGGCTACACCTTC	CASSDRARYGYTF
TRBJ1-4	NA	NA	TRBV5-6	TGTGCCAGCAGCTTTAGTACCGAAAAACTGTTTTTT	CASSFSTEKLFF
TRBJ1-1	NA	NA	TRBV2	TGTGCCAGCAGTGAGCATGCGAGGAACACTGAAGCTTTCTTT	CASSEHARNTEAFF
TRBJ2-7	NA	many	TRBV7-9	TGTGCCAGCAGCAAAGGGACCTACGAGCAGTACTTC	CASSKGTYEQYF
TRBJ1-1	NA	many	TRBV25-1	TGTGCCAGCAGTGAATTCTTCGGGGGAACTGAAGCTTTCTTT	CASSEFFGGTEAFF
TRBJ2-7	TRBD1	NA	TRBV12-3/TRBV12-4	TGTGCCAGCAGCGAGACAGGGGGCGGCGAGCAGTACTTC	CASSETGGGEQYF
TRBJ1-1	NA	many	TRBV5-1	TGCGCCAGCAGCTTGGCCGCGAGACAGGAGTACCCTGAAGCTTTCTTT	CASSLAARQEYPEAFF
TRBJ2-7	NA	many	TRBV15	TGTGCCACCAGCAGAGATCGGGGCTTTGGGTTCCGGAGTTACGAGCAGTACTTC	CATSRDRGFGFRSYEQYF
TRBJ1-2	TRBD1	many	TRBV20-1	TGCAGTGCTAGAGATCAGGGGGGGTCAGGCTATGGCTACACCTTC	CSARDQGGSGYGYTF
TRBJ2-5	NA	NA	TRBV7-2	TGTGCCAGCAGCTTGACCCTTGACGGGACCCAGTACTTC	CASSLTLDGTQYF
TRBJ1-5	NA	many	TRBV20-1	TGCAGTGCTAGCCCCTTGTCGGCCAGACATAGCAATCAGCCCCAGCATTTT	CSASPLSARHSNQPQHF
TRBJ2-5	NA	NA	TRBV15	TGTGCCACCAGCAGAGGGGCAGGACGCCAAGAGACCCAGTACTTC	CATSRGAGRQETQYF
TRBJ2-7	NA	once	TRBV7-9	TGTGCCAGCAGCCGAGGGGGGTCCCACGAGCAGTACTTC	CASSRGGSHEQYF
TRBJ2-5	TRBD2	many	TRBV13	TGTGCCAGCAGCTTACACCGGGAGGATCAAGAGACCCAGTACTTC	CASSLHREDQETQYF
TRBJ2-2	TRBD1	many	TRBV5-1	TGCGCCAGCAGCCTGGAGGGACAGGGATCGTCTGGCACCGGGGAGCTGTTTTTT	CASSLEGQGSSGTGELFF
TRBJ1-2	NA	many	TRBV7-9	TGTGCCAGCAGCGGTGTAGTTGGACGCGTCGGCTACACCTTC	CASSGVVGRVGYTF
TRBJ2-7	TRBD2	NA	TRBV7-2	TGTGCCAGCAGCGGTAGCGGGACACGCGAGCAGTACTTC	CASSGSGTREQYF
TRBJ2-2	NA	many	TRBV10-2	TGCGCCAGCAGTGTGGGCGGTGGCGGGGAGCTGTTTTTT	CASSVGGGGELFF
TRBJ1-5	TRBD1	many	TRBV9	TGTGCCAGCAGCCGGACAGGGGGATTAGGACAGCCCCAGCATTTT	CASSRTGGLGQPQHF
TRBJ2-3	TRBD1	many	TRBV10-3	TGTGCCATCAACCCGGGACAGGGAAGGGCTGATACGCAGTATTTT	CAINPGQGRADTQYF
TRBJ1-2	TRBD1	once	TRBV19	TGTGCCAGTAGTACCCCCGGACAGGGGAAAGGCTACACCTTC	CASSTPGQGKGYTF
TRBJ2-5	NA	NA	TRBV7-2	TGTGCCAGCAGCTTGGGGCAGCAAGAGACCCAGTGCTTC	CASSLGQQETQCF
TRBJ2-3	NA	many	TRBV7-9	TGTGCCAGCAGCTTTCGTGAGATCACAGATACGCAGTATTTT	CASSFREITDTQYF
TRBJ2-5	NA	many	TRBV6-1	TGTGCCAGCAGTGAAACCTCCGGGCCCTCTCGGTACTTC	CASSETSGPSRYF